This TCR beta chain originates from a study of response to subunit inactivated influenza vaccine (dated by TCRdb to 2016 to 2018). Describing the broader study: Deep quantitative profiling of the T cell receptor repertoire was used in the study to follow responses to a trivalent subunit inactivated influenza vaccine. The research as a whole found: The authors suggested that each seasonal influenza vaccination may recruit only a limited number of new T cells.

The method was RT-PCR. The sequencing machine was an Illumina HiSeq 2500. Clones were called with MiXCR by TCRdb after fastp trimmed the public reads at Q25, and only in-frame beta chains were retained. All rows with the same CDR3 protein become a single entry with the most common DNA and genes. The sample data list approximately 250,000 distinct CDR3 sequences, and over 9% of these were observed just once. More than 7% of the sample comes from the top ten. This clonotype was detected ten times or more. Its specific antigen is unknown. The record has no base qualities; no much larger clone is one base away. CDR1 and CDR2, looked up from the germline V gene, are SGHTA and FQGTGA. The V end gives up 5 bases and the J end 1 base, leaving 9 bases in the junction not matched to a gene. The CDR3 starts with the cysteine, ends with the phenylalanine, and has 17 residues. Only the CDR3 DNA stays, 51 bases, in frame from base 1.

The chain is made from TRBV7-3 and TRBJ2-2, and 8 junctional nucleotides match TRBD2. The sequence was obtained from a man in his forties or fifties who received an inactivated influenza vaccine. Donor details come from another sample of the same person, matched by shared clones. This sample comprised non-naive T cells sorted from PBMCs, obtained less than 15 days before vaccination. This sample's cell subset or site label indicates: memory T cell fraction. DNA sequence: TGTGCCAGCAGCCCCTGGACTAGCCTGTTGAACACCGGGGAGCTGTTTTTT. Its translation reads: CASSPWTSLLNTGELFF.